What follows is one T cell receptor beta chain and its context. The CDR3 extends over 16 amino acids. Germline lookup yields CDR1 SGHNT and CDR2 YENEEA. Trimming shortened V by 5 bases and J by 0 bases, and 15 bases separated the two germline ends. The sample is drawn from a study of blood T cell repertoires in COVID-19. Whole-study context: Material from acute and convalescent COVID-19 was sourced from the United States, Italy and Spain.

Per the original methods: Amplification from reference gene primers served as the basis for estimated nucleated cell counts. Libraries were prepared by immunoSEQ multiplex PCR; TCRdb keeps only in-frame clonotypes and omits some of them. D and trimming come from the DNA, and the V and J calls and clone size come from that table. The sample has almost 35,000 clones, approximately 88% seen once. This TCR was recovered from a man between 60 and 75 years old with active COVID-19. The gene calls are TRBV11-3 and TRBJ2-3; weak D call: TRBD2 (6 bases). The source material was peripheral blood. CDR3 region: CASSRTGLSSTDTQYF. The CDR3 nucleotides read TGTGCCAGCAGCCGAACGGGACTTTCTAGCACAGATACGCAGTATTTT.